This T cell receptor beta chain was sequenced during a study of human T cells and chemical hapten exposure. Using its own MiXCR run on the RACE reads, TCRdb lists one record per CDR3 protein. Of 85,000 to 90,000 distinct CDR3 sequences in the sample, around 10% were seen once. Time point in this sample: pre-sensitization, week 0. The treatment denotes: therapeutic diphenylcyclopropenone sensitization with weekly scalp DPC. This clonotype was seen at least ten times. Germline loops: CDR1 MGHRA, CDR2 YSYEKL. The CDR3 contains 11 residues. With 1 base removed from V and 6 bases from J, the gap between germline ends came to 3 bases.

This clonotype was obtained from a woman aged 40 to 50 with alopecia areata. Some clones in this sample may be carry-over from other donors' samples. The source was whole blood, collected in connection with sensitization to the hapten diphenylcyclopropenone (DPC). The chain is built from TRBV4-1 and TRBJ1-1; unclear D gene. The CDR3 sequence: CASSQGAEAFF. The CDR3 nucleotides read TGCGCCAGCAGCCAAGGTGCTGAAGCTTTCTTT.